These T cell receptor beta chains were read from a single sample in a study of blood T cell repertoires in COVID-19. TCRdb's table, derived via immunoSEQ multiplex PCR, lists solely in-frame clones and lacks some. The data show tens of thousands of clones, with roughly four fifths seen just once and around 28% held by the top ten. Sample: peripheral blood. These receptors were obtained from a human donor in a cohort sampled during active COVID-19. The CDR3 runs from the conserved cysteine through the conserved F or W. D genes are given only for firm matches. A clone size is listed for some rows: how often the clone was seen (once, few, many), or a class if it is expanded.

>.|TRBD1|TRBV18|TRBJ2-5
TGTGCCAGCTCAACTCGGGACAGGGAAGAGACCCAGTACTTC
CASSTRDREETQYF
>.|.|TRBV19|TRBJ1-5
TGTGCCAGTAGTATCAGGGGCTTCCAAAATGGCAATCAGCCCCAGCATTTT
CASSIRGFQNGNQPQHF
>.|TRBD1|TRBV6-1|TRBJ1-2
TGTGCCAGCAGTGAAGTTCGGGACAGGAGCTATGGCTACACCTTC
CASSEVRDRSYGYTF
>.|.|TRBV6-1|TRBJ1-6
TGTGCCAGCAGTGAAGCGCGAGGGTTCTATAATTCACCCCTCCACTTT
CASSEARGFYNSPLHF
>.|.|TRBV4-1|TRBJ1-6
TGCGCCAGCGGGCAAGAGTGGGGGAGGTATAATTCACCCCTCCACTTT
CASGQEWGRYNSPLHF
>.|.|TRBV27|TRBJ2-7
TGTGCCAGCAGTTTTTTGGGGGCCTCCTACGAGCAGTACTTC
CASSFLGASYEQYF
>.|.|TRBV28|TRBJ2-1
TGTGCCAGCAGTGCCGGGAATTTCAATGAGCAGTTCTTC
CASSAGNFNEQFF
>.|.|TRBV3-1/TRBV3-2|TRBJ2-7
TGTGCCAGCAGCCGCCGACTAGGGAGCTCCTACGAGCAGTACTTC
CASSRRLGSSYEQYF
>.|.|TRBV5-1|TRBJ1-2
TGCGCCAGCAGCTTGGGGGGAGGCGATGGCTACACCTTC
CASSLGGGDGYTF
>.|TRBD1|TRBV7-6|TRBJ1-1
TGTGCCAGCAGCCGACGACAGGGCGAGATGAACACTGAAGCTTTCTTT
CASSRRQGEMNTEAFF
>few|.|TRBV5-4|TRBJ1-6
TGTGCCAGCAGCTCTGGACAGAGTTATAATTCACCCCTCCACTTT
CASSSGQSYNSPLHF
>once|TRBD1|TRBV4-1|TRBJ1-6
TGCGCCAGCAGCCAAGAAGGAGACAGGGGCTCACCCACCCACTTT
CASSQEGDRGSPTHF
>many|.|TRBV10-3|TRBJ1-5
TGTGCCATCAGTGCTGAGCAGGGCGGTCAGCCCCAGCATTTT
CAISAEQGGQPQHF
>.|TRBD1|TRBV7-9|TRBJ2-1
TGTGCCAGCACCGTAACAGGGGGCTTCAATGAGCAGTTCTTC
CASTVTGGFNEQFF
>.|.|TRBV7-9|TRBJ2-1
TGTGCCAGCAGCTTAGGGCCTGGTTACAATGAGCAGTTCTTC
CASSLGPGYNEQFF
>.|.|TRBV19|TRBJ1-5
TGTGCCAGTAGTCCCCAACCACAGGGAAGGGATCAGCCCCAGCATTTT
CASSPQPQGRDQPQHF
>few|TRBD1|TRBV3-1/TRBV3-2|TRBJ1-1
TGTGCCAGCAGCTCAAGACAGGGCACTGAAGCTTTCTTT
CASSSRQGTEAFF